These 11 T cell receptor beta chains were sequenced from one sample in a study of blood T cells in healthy people across ages. PCR was performed a second time for about 7 to 11 cycles using a sample-barcoded 5' primer and a J-beta primer mix. TCRdb reprocessed the 5' RACE reads via MiXCR and lists one record per CDR3 protein. Of around 800,000 distinct CDR3 sequences in the sample, 50% to 65% were seen once. Sequenced input: blood. The source is an elderly man in good health.

Worth noting for this clonotype: A read error is possible here, since a much larger clone lies one base away. The CDR3 spells CASSRTSGRASYNEQYF. CDR3 nucleotides: TGTGCCAGCAGCCGGACTAGCGGGAGGGCGTCCTACAATGAGCAGTACTTC. The rearrangement uses TRBV2 and TRBJ2-7; 15 bases line up with TRBD2. The CDR3 totals 17 residues. The ends lost 6 bases at V and 7 bases at J; junction bases unmatched: 13. Germline V gene lookup returns CDR1 SNHLY and CDR2 FYNNEI.

The V call is TRBV5-5, the J call TRBJ2-1; the D is unclear. Germline V gives CDR1 SGHKS, CDR2 YYEKEE (reference sequence). This CDR3 spans 14 amino acids. The V end was cut by 6 bases, the J end by 4 bases, with 14 bases between. CDR3 sequence reads: CASMDSISYNEQFF. The DNA for the CDR3 is TGTGCCAGCATGGATAGCATTTCGTACAATGAGCAGTTCTTC. The full variable domain, completed using reference TRBV5-5 and TRBJ2-1, is DAGVTQSPTHLIKTRGQQVTLRCSPISGHKSVSWYQQVLGQGPQFIFQYYEKEERGRGNFPDRFSARQFPNYSSELNVNALLLGDSALYLCASMDSISYNEQFFGPGTRLTVL.

This chain links TRBV6-6 with TRBJ1-6; tentative D call: TRBD1 (5 bases). There are 15 residues in the CDR3. Trimming stripped 6 bases from V and 1 base from J, with 10 bases between. CDR1 MNHNY and CDR2 SVGAGI come from the germline V gene (reference sequence). The CDR3 loop is CASSDDSSYNSPLHF. CDR3 coding DNA: TGTGCCAGCAGCGATGACAGTTCCTATAATTCACCCCTCCACTTT.

J is TRBJ2-1 and V is TRBV6-6, with D tentatively TRBD2 (5 bases). The V gene's germline CDR1 is MNHNY and CDR2 SVGAGI (reference sequence). There are 14 residues in the CDR3. V lost 4 bases and J 10 bases, leaving 17 bases between the germline ends. The CDR3 loop reads CASSSPTVSGEQFF. CDR3 nucleotide sequence: TGTGCCAGCAGTTCCCCTACAGTTTCGGGAGAGCAGTTCTTC.

In its sample, this clonotype was seen a few times. The chain's CDR3 is CASSPGRGQSYGYTF. The CDR3 nucleotides read TGTGCCAGCAGTCCGGGGAGGGGACAGAGCTATGGCTACACCTTC. The V call is TRBV12-3 or TRBV12-4, the J call TRBJ1-2, with TRBD1 matching over 7 bases. This CDR3 is built from 15 residues. V lost 5 bases, J lost 4 bases, and 10 bases stayed unmatched.

A single count supports this clonotype. The chain recombines TRBV3-1 with TRBJ2-1; tentative D call: TRBD2 (6 bases). Trimming removed 4 bases at V and 9 bases at J, with 22 bases between. Germline CDR1 is LGHDT and CDR2 is YNNKEL (reference sequence). This CDR3 has 16 residues. As DNA, the CDR3 is TGTGCCAGCAGCCTCGGCGGTAGCGGCCTCTTCGGTGAGCAGTTCTTC. This sequence encodes CASSLGGSGLFGEQFF.

J is TRBJ2-1 and V is TRBV12-3 or TRBV12-4, with 9 bases aligning to TRBD1. There are 16 residues in the CDR3. Unmatched junction bases numbered 18, after V lost 4 bases and J lost 14 bases. The CDR3 region is CASSSWDRVGAAVEFF. In DNA, the CDR3 is TGTGCCAGCAGTTCATGGGACAGGGTGGGCGCAGCTGTGGAGTTCTTC.

The J gene is TRBJ2-4, the V gene TRBV28, with 12 bases that match TRBD1. The length of the CDR3 is 17 residues. CDR1 and CDR2 from the germline V gene are MDHEN and SYDVKM. The V and J ends lost 10 bases and 1 base, in that order; junction bases with no gene match: 11. CDR3 bases: TGTGCCACTACCGGGACAGGGGGCGAGGTGGCCAAAAACATTCAGTACTTC. It yields the protein CATTGTGGEVAKNIQYF.

The chain recombines TRBV27 with TRBJ2-7; TRBD1 might be the D (6 bases). CDR3 length: 14 amino acids. In germline, CDR1 is MNHEY, CDR2 SMNVEV (reference sequence). V was pared by 6 bases and J by 2 bases, with 14 bases between. This CDR3 is CASSKPGHTYEQYF. DNA for the CDR3: TGTGCCAGCAGCAAACCGGGACACACCTACGAGCAGTACTTC.

Of note for this clonotype: A read error may account for a junction end that differs from germline. The chain links TRBV7-9 to TRBJ1-2; a weak D match, TRBD1 (5 bases). Per the germline V gene, CDR1 is SEHNR and CDR2 is FQNEAQ (reference sequence). The CDR3 spans 12 residues. CDR3 sequence: CAGSFGGNGYTF. The CDR3 coding sequence is TGTGCCGGCAGCTTCGGGGGAAACGGCTACACCTTC.

The chain links TRBV5-1 to TRBJ2-3; no firm D call. The V gene's germline CDR1 is SGHRS and CDR2 YFSETQ. V lost 4 bases, J lost 0 bases, and 9 bases lay in between. This CDR3 contains 14 residues. The CDR3 DNA sequence: TGCGCCAGCAGCCCAACGGCTAGCACAGATACGCAGTATTTT. This codes for CASSPTASTDTQYF. Combining the CDR3 with reference TRBV5-1 and TRBJ2-3 gives the whole variable domain KAGVTQTPRYLIKTRGQQVTLSCSPISGHRSVSWYQQTPGQGLQFLFEYFSETQRNKGNFPGRFSGRQFSNSRSEMNVSTLELGDSALYLCASSPTASTDTQYFGPGTRLTVL.